This T cell receptor (beta chain) was obtained from a study of CXCR3-negative and CXCR3-positive naive CD8 T cells. At the level of the study: Summed over all libraries, TRB reads came to around 140 million, with about 1.5 +/- 0.3 million per library.

5' RACE that incorporated UMI labels was used to prepare the TRB cDNA libraries. After re-calling the 5' RACE reads, TCRdb lists one entry per CDR3 protein, DNA absent. The sample has 100,000 to 150,000 distinct CDR3 sequences. There are 13 residues in the CDR3. J is TRBJ1-1 and V is TRBV12-3 or TRBV12-4; TCRdb returns TRBD1, unconfirmable since there is no DNA. The receptor was derived from a human donor in good health. Some clones in this sample may be carry-over from other donors' samples. The sequencing input was naive CXCR3- CD8+ T cells from blood. The subset denotes: CD45RO-CCR7+CD27+CD95- naive CD8+ T cells lacking CXCR3 (TNR3-). CDR3 sequence reads: CASSSGPTGDAFF.